These 30 T cell receptor beta chains originate from one sample sequenced in a study of a mutant IDH1 vaccine in newly diagnosed glioma. TCRdb keeps only in-frame clones here, not all; method: immunoSEQ multiplex PCR. The table has tens of thousands of clones, approximately 79% seen once. No antigen has been assigned to these receptors. The time point is: week 5, during vaccination. One vaccine dose held 300 ug of mutant IDH1 20-mer peptide and came with topical imiquimod. The material was PBMCs, obtained from a glioma patient whose treatment included an IDH1 peptide vaccine. These receptors were collected from a woman aged 18-30 years with glioma. Some clones in this sample may be carry-over from other donors' samples.

The sample holds one count of this clone. At one of its ends the junction is not consistent with the germline gene, which may arise from a read error. The chain has TRBV5-1 and TRBJ2-1; TRBD2 matches at 12 bases. The CDR3 is 16 residues long. Per the germline V gene, CDR1 is SGHRS and CDR2 is YFSETQ. The DNA of the CDR3 is TGCGCCAGCAGCCTGGCCGGGACTAGCGGGTCGAATGGGCAGTTCTTC. Its translation: CASSLAGTSGSNGQFF.

This chain connects TRBV18 to TRBJ2-7; D may match TRBD1 or TRBD2 (7 bases each). The CDR3 extends over 16 amino acids. Germline V gene lookup returns CDR1 KGHSH and CDR2 LQKENI. V was trimmed by 3 bases and J by 3 bases, leaving 18 bases between them. The CDR3 region is CASSPRQGGGFYEQYF. For the CDR3, the DNA is TGTGCCAGCTCACCCCGACAGGGAGGGGGGTTCTACGAGCAGTACTTC. Variable domain in full (rest from reference TRBV18 and TRBJ2-7): NAGVMQNPRHLVRRRGQEARLRCSPMKGHSHVYWYRQLPEEGLKFMVYLQKENIIDESGMPKERFSAEFPKEGPSILRIQQVVRGDSAAYFCASSPRQGGGFYEQYFGPGTRLTVT.

This chain joins TRBV23-1 and TRBJ1-2, with D perhaps matching TRBD1 (5 bases). TRBV23-1 is an ORF, with its function uncertain. V lost 0 bases, J lost 7 bases, and 12 bases lay in between. This CDR3 has 14 amino acids. The CDR3: CASSQSMGPVGYTF. The CDR3 nucleotides are TGCGCCAGCAGTCAATCAATGGGACCAGTTGGCTACACCTTC.

The chain links TRBV29-1 to TRBJ2-7, with no clear D. With 4 bases removed from V and 2 bases from J, the gap between germline ends came to 9 bases. Germline CDR1 reads SQVTM; CDR2 reads ANQGSEA. CDR3 length: 12 amino acids. This CDR3 reads CSVGKGPYEQYF. The CDR3 nucleotides read TGCAGCGTTGGAAAGGGTCCCTACGAGCAGTACTTC.

The rearrangement links TRBV7-8 to TRBJ2-3, with a possible D match to TRBD2 (5 bases). The CDR3 contains 14 residues. Trimming removed 0 bases from V and 3 bases from J, with 7 bases in between. CDR1 and CDR2 from the germline V gene are SGHVS and FQNEAQ. The CDR3 sequence is CASSLALATDTQYF. CDR3 in DNA: TGTGCCAGCAGCTTAGCGCTAGCAACAGATACGCAGTATTTT.

This chain joins TRBV6-5 and TRBJ1-2; D gene uncertain. Germline V gene data show CDR1 as MNHEY and CDR2 as SVGAGI. V lost 0 bases to trimming and J lost 4 bases, with 9 bases between them. CDR3 length: 14 residues. The CDR3 loop reads CASSYSSAGYGYTF. In nucleotides, the CDR3 is TGTGCCAGCAGTTACTCATCGGCAGGCTATGGCTACACCTTC.

The genes are TRBV29-1 and TRBJ2-2; D remains ambiguous. Germline V gives CDR1 SQVTM, CDR2 ANQGSEA. V lost 4 bases to trimming and J lost 0 bases, with 9 bases between them. The CDR3 totals 14 residues. For the CDR3, the DNA is TGCAGCGTTGGGCAGTCCACGAACACCGGGGAGCTGTTTTTT. Protein sequence: CSVGQSTNTGELFF.

This clone was picked up one time. The J gene is TRBJ2-5, the V gene TRBV2, with D maybe TRBD2 (6 bases). The CDR3 spans 15 residues. Trimming removed 4 bases at V and 4 bases at J, with 16 bases between. Germline loops: CDR1 SNHLY, CDR2 FYNNEI. The CDR3 region has the DNA TGTGCCAGCAGTGGACTAGTAGCCCTTGGAGAGACCCAGTACTTC. This encodes CASSGLVALGETQYF.

This clone was detected a few times. The rearrangement uses TRBV5-1 and TRBJ1-1, with D uncertain. CDR3 length: 14 residues. With 4 bases removed from V and 5 bases from J, the gap between germline ends came to 15 bases. Germline-derived CDR1 and CDR2 are SGHRS and YFSETQ. The CDR3 bases are TGCGCCAGCAGCGGAGTATCGAGGGAAACTGAAGCTTTCTTT. Amino acids: CASSGVSRETEAFF.

J is TRBJ1-4 and V is TRBV6-5, with TRBD1 matching over 8 bases. V dropped 5 bases and J dropped 8; count of bases not matched to a gene: 10. CDR3 size: 15 residues. CDR1 MNHEY and CDR2 SVGAGI come from the germline V gene. Here the CDR3 reads CASSPIRGRLEKLFF. The CDR3 region has the DNA TGTGCCAGCAGTCCGATCAGGGGGCGGTTGGAAAAACTGTTTTTT.

This chain uses TRBV19 with TRBJ1-5; the match to TRBD1 covers 7 bases. Per germline, CDR1 LNHDA and CDR2 SQIVND (reference sequence). Trimming cost V 0 bases and J 6 bases; bases outside gene matches: 2. This CDR3 is built from 14 residues. CDR3: CASSIETGPQPQHF. The CDR3 bases are TGTGCCAGTAGTATAGAGACAGGGCCTCAGCCCCAGCATTTT.

V is TRBV6-5 and J is TRBJ2-5; 11 nucleotides agree with TRBD1. The V segment lost 6 bases and the J segment 5 bases; nucleotides outside the gene matches: 5. The CDR3 has 14 residues. Germline V CDR1 and CDR2: MNHEY, SVGAGI. The CDR3 DNA reads as TGTGCCAGCAGGGGACAGGGGGGCAGGGAGACCCAGTACTTC. Translating gives CASRGQGGRETQYF.

The rearrangement uses TRBV29-1 and TRBJ2-7; D may match TRBD1 or TRBD2 (5 bases each). Germline values: CDR1 SQVTM, CDR2 ANQGSEA. This CDR3 spans 10 amino acids. V was clipped by 8 bases and J by 6 bases, with 11 bases between them. DNA for the CDR3: TGCAGCACCCCCGGGGCCGAGCAGTACTTC. The encoded protein is CSTPGAEQYF.

There are a few counts of this clone. The V call is TRBV27, the J call TRBJ1-5; D unresolved. V was cut by 5 bases and J by 3 bases, with 14 bases left in between. Germline V lookup: CDR1 MNHEY, CDR2 SMNVEV (reference sequence). The length of the CDR3 is 15 residues. The CDR3: CASSPVVWSNQPQHF. CDR3 DNA: TGTGCCAGCAGTCCCGTGGTGTGGTCCAATCAGCCCCAGCATTTT.

The V and J genes are TRBV20-1 and TRBJ1-1; 10 bases agree with TRBD1. J gave up 10 bases and V 6 bases, and 5 bases lay outside the gene matches. Germline V CDR1 and CDR2: DFQATT, SNEGSKA (reference sequence). The CDR3 consists of 11 residues. The CDR3 sequence is CSAPDRGRAFF. CDR3 in DNA: TGCAGTGCCCCGGACAGGGGGAGAGCTTTCTTT.

This chain joins TRBV12-1 and TRBJ1-4; the table's D gene call, TRBD1, was not cross checked with the DNA. TRBV12-1 is flagged as a pseudogene. The CDR3 loop spans 17 amino acids. Written as DNA, the CDR3 is TGTGCCAGCAGCGCCCGACAGGGGAGGGGCCTTAATGAAAAACTGTTTTTT. This gives the protein CASSARQGRGLNEKLFF.

The chain recombines TRBV12-5 with TRBJ1-6; D gene ambiguous. V lost 1 base, J lost 14 bases, and 12 bases lay in between. Germline-derived CDR1 and CDR2 are LGHNT and FRNRAP. The CDR3 consists of 13 residues. In nucleotides, the CDR3 is TGTGCTAGTGGTTTGGCCCCAAACCCCACCCTCCACTTT. It translates to CASGLAPNPTLHF.

V gene TRBV15 combines with J gene TRBJ2-1, with D possibly being TRBD1 or TRBD2 (5 bases each). CDR3 length: 13 residues. CDR1 is LNHNV, CDR2 YYDKDF, per germline (reference sequence). Trimming shortened V by 4 bases and J by 12 bases, and 16 bases separated the two germline ends. In DNA form, the CDR3 reads TGTGCCACCAGCACCCGGGACGCCAGAATGCAGTTCTTC. Residues: CATSTRDARMQFF.

The chain recombines TRBV30 with TRBJ2-6; D remains ambiguous. Deletions cut 7 bases from V and 0 bases from J, with 13 bases between. The CDR3 runs 15 residues. Per the germline V gene, CDR1 is GTSNPN and CDR2 is SVGIG (reference sequence). CDR3 DNA: TGTGCCTCGGGCTGGTCAACCTCTGGGGCCAACGTCCTGACTTTC. The encoded protein is CASGWSTSGANVLTF. Variable domain in full (rest from reference TRBV30 and TRBJ2-6): SQTIHQWPATLVQPVGSPLSLECTVEGTSNPNLYWYRQAAGRGLQLLFYSVGIGQISSEVPQNLSASRPQDRQFILSSKKLLLSDSGFYLCASGWSTSGANVLTFGAGSRLTVL.

The chain uses TRBV2 and TRBJ2-2; D is unresolved. V dropped 7 bases and J dropped 0 bases, with 12 bases sitting between them. This CDR3 spans 15 amino acids. The germline V gene has CDR1 SNHLY and CDR2 FYNNEI. The CDR3: CASKSRGSNTGELFF. The DNA of the CDR3 is TGTGCCAGCAAATCGCGCGGATCGAACACCGGGGAGCTGTTTTTT.

The chain recombines TRBV7-2 with TRBJ2-1, with TRBD2 as a possible D gene (6 bases). In germline, CDR1 is SGHTA, CDR2 FQGNSA. Trimming pared 5 bases from V and 3 bases from J, leaving 17 bases between. CDR3 length: 16 residues. CDR3 residues: CASSRESGWNYNEQFF. CDR3 coding DNA: TGTGCCAGCAGCCGAGAGAGCGGGTGGAACTACAATGAGCAGTTCTTC.

In regard to this clone: At one end the junction does not follow the germline gene, possibly because of a read error. The chain joins TRBV9 to TRBJ1-6; TRBD1 aligns across 8 bases. CDR1 and CDR2 (germline): SGDLS, YYNGEE. The CDR3 covers 15 residues. Here the CDR3 reads CASSGGTGDNPPLHF. CDR3 sequence (DNA): TGTGCCAGCAGCGGCGGGACAGGCGATAATCCACCCCTCCACTTT.

V is TRBV9 and J is TRBJ2-1; 11 bases are a match to TRBD2. The CDR3 length is 16 residues. Germline V CDR1 and CDR2: SGDLS, YYNGEE. Trimming at V came to 0 bases and at J to 7 bases, leaving 6 bases not matched to a gene. CDR3 sequence reads: CASSVGFSGGANEQFF. The CDR3 DNA follows: TGTGCCAGCAGCGTAGGGTTTAGCGGGGGGGCGAATGAGCAGTTCTTC.

This clone showed up just once. This rearrangement joins TRBV7-2 to TRBJ2-7; D is possibly TRBD2 (6 bases). The CDR3 contains 14 residues. Per germline, CDR1 SGHTA and CDR2 FQGNSA. V was clipped by 3 bases and J by 3 bases, with 12 bases between them. CDR3 bases: TGTGCCAGCAGCTTCTGGACGGGGGACTACGAGCAGTACTTC. Translated, it gives CASSFWTGDYEQYF.

The V gene is TRBV10-2, the J gene TRBJ1-6; D is perhaps TRBD1 (5 bases). There are 13 residues in the CDR3. Trimming removed 7 bases at V and 7 bases at J, with 11 bases between. Germline V gene sequence: CDR1 WSHSY, CDR2 SAAADI. CDR3 loop: CASNAWGNSPLHF. CDR3 DNA sequence: TGCGCCAGCAATGCGTGGGGCAATTCACCCCTCCACTTT.

The gene calls are TRBV27 and TRBJ2-1; D possibly corresponds to TRBD2 (6 bases). V lost 3 bases and J 3 bases, leaving 12 bases between the germline ends. Germline CDR1 reads MNHEY; CDR2 reads SMNVEV (reference sequence). There are 15 residues in the CDR3. In DNA, the CDR3 is TGTGCCAGCAGTTTTCGACTAGGTTTCTACAATGAGCAGTTCTTC. Residues: CASSFRLGFYNEQFF.

The J gene is TRBJ2-3, the V gene TRBV7-9; D unclear. The germline gives CDR1 SEHNR, CDR2 FQNEAQ (reference sequence). V lost 3 bases to trimming and J lost 3 bases, with 4 bases between them. The CDR3 totals 12 residues. DNA of the CDR3: TGTGCCAGCAGCTTGGGAACAGATACGCAGTATTTT. As protein: CASSLGTDTQYF.

This clone was picked up one time. This chain links TRBV7-8 with TRBJ1-5; weak D call: TRBD1 (5 bases). This CDR3 has 14 amino acids. Looked up from germline, CDR1 is SGHVS and CDR2 is FQNEAQ. Trimming left V 7 bases short and J 3 bases short, with 13 bases between. The CDR3 is CASTAREDNQPQHF. The CDR3 coding sequence is TGTGCCAGCACCGCCAGGGAGGACAATCAGCCCCAGCATTTT.

The chain combines TRBV28 with TRBJ1-5; possible D gene TRBD1, 6 bases. The ends were cut back, 6 bases at V and 0 bases at J, with 18 bases in the middle. This CDR3 contains 17 residues. CDR1 and CDR2 (germline): MDHEN, SYDVKM. In DNA, the CDR3 is TGTGCCAGCAGACTTTCCTGGGGGGCGTATAGCAATCAGCCCCAGCATTTT. It specifies CASRLSWGAYSNQPQHF.

CDR3 loop: CASSRQGNYGYTF. In DNA form, the CDR3 reads TGTGCCAGCAGTCGACAGGGAAACTATGGCTACACCTTC. The chain couples TRBV27 to TRBJ1-2; 7 nucleotides agree with TRBD1. Germline CDR1 is MNHEY and CDR2 is SMNVEV (reference sequence). CDR3 length equals 13 residues. Trimming at V came to 5 bases and at J to 2 bases, leaving 2 bases not matched to a gene.